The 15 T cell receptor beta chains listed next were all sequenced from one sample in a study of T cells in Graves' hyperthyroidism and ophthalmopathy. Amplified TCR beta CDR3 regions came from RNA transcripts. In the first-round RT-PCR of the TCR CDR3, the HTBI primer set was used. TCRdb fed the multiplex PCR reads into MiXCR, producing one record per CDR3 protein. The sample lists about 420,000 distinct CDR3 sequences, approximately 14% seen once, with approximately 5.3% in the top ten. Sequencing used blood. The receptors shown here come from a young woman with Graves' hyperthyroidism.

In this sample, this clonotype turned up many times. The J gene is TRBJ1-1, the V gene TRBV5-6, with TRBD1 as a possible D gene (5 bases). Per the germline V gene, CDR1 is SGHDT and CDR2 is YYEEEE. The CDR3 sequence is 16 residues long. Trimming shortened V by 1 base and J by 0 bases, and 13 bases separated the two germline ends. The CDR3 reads CASSLLSGMMNTEAFF. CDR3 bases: TGTGCCAGCAGCTTGCTTTCAGGGATGATGAACACTGAAGCTTTCTTT.

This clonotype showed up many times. The CDR3 DNA reads TGTGCCAGCAGTGAACTCAGGGACACTGAAGCTTTCTTT. This encodes CASSELRDTEAFF. The chain joins TRBV2 to TRBJ1-1; D may be TRBD1 (5 bases). The CDR3 contains 13 residues. Germline lookup yields CDR1 SNHLY and CDR2 FYNNEI. The V and J ends lost 2 bases and 3 bases respectively, with 7 bases between them.

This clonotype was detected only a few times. The CDR3 protein is CASSFVQSTDTQYF. CDR3 DNA: TGTGCCAGCAGTTTTGTACAGAGCACAGATACGCAGTATTTT. This chain uses TRBV12-3 or TRBV12-4 with TRBJ2-3; D uncertain. The CDR3 length is 14 residues. The V end was cut by 3 bases, the J end by 0 bases, with 7 bases between.

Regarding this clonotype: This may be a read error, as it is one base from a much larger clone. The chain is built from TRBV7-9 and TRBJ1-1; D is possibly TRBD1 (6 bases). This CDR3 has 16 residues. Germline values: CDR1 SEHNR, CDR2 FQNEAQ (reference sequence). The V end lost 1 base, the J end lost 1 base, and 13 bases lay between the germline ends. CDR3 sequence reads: CASSLGPGAKNTEAFF. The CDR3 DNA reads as TGTGCCAGCAGCTTAGGGCCAGGGGCAAAGAACACTGAAGCTTTCTTT.

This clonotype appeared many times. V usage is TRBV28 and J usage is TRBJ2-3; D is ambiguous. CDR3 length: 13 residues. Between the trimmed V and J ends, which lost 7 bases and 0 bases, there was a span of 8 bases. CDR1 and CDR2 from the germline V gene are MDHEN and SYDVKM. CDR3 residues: CASTPGSTDTQYF. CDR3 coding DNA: TGTGCCAGCACCCCCGGCAGCACAGATACGCAGTATTTT. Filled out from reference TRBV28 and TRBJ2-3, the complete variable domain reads DVKVTQSSRYLVKRTGEKVFLECVQDMDHENMFWYRQDPGLGLRLIYFSYDVKMKEKGDIPEGYSVSREKKERFSLILESASTNQTSMYLCASTPGSTDTQYFGPGTRLTVL.

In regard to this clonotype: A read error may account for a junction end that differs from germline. The chain's CDR3 is CASSLRFRTGGTYNSLLHF. The CDR3 DNA reads TGTGCCAGCAGCTTACGCTTCCGGACAGGGGGAACCTATAATTCACTCCTCCACTTT. The genes are TRBV7-2 and TRBJ1-6; 10 nucleotides line up with TRBD1. CDR1 is SGHTA and CDR2 is FQGNSA in the germline V gene. The CDR3 has 19 residues. Variable domain in full (rest from reference TRBV7-2 and TRBJ1-6): GAGVSQSPSNKVTEKGKDVELRCDPISGHTALYWYRQSLGQGLEFLIYFQGNSAPDKSGLPSDRFSAERTGGSVSTLTIQRTQQEDSAVYLCASSLRFRTGGTYNSLLHFGNGTRLTVT.

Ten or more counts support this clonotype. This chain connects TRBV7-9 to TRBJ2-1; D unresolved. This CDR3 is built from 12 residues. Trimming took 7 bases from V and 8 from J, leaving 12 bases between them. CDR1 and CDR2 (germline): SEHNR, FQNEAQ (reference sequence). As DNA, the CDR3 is TGTGCCAGCACCCCCGGCGTGGATGAGCAGTTCTTC. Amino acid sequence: CASTPGVDEQFF. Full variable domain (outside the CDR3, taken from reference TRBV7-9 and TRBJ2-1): DTGVSQNPRHKITKRGQNVTFRCDPISEHNRLYWYRQTLGQGPEFLTYFQNEAQLEKSRLLSDRFSAERPKGSFSTLEIQRTEQGDSAMYLCASTPGVDEQFFGPGTRLTVL.

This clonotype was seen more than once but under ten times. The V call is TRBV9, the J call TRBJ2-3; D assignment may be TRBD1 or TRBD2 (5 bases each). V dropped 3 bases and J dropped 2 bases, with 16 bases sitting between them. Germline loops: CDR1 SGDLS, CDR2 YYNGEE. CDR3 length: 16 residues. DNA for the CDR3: TGTGCCAGCAGCGGTACCGGGACGCAGGTCACAGATACGCAGTATTTT. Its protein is CASSGTGTQVTDTQYF.

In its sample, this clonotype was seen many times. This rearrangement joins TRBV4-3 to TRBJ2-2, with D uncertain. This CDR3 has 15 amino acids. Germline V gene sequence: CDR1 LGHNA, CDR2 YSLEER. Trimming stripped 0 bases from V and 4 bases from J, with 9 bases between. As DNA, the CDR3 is TGCGCCAGCAGCCAAGATAGTGGATTCACCGGGGAGCTGTTTTTT. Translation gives CASSQDSGFTGELFF.

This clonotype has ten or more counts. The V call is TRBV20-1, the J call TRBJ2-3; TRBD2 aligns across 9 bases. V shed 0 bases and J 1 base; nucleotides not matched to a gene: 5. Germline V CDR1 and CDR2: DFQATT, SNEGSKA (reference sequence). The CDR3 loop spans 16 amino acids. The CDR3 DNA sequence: TGCAGTGCTAGAGATCCTAGCGGGGCCCGCACAGATACGCAGTATTTT. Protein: CSARDPSGARTDTQYF.

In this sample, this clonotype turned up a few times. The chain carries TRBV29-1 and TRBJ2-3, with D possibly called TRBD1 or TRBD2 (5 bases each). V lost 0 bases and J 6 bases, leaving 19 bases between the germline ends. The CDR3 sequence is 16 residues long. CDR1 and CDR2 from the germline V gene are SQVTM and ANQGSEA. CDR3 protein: CSVEDPGTPFLDTQYF. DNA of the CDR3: TGCAGCGTTGAAGACCCCGGGACCCCTTTTTTGGATACGCAGTATTTT.

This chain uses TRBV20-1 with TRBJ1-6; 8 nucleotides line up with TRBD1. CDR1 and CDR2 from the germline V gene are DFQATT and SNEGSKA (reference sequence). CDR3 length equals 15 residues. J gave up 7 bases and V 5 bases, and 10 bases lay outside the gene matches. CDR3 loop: CSAGVSGQGNSPLHF. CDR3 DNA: TGCAGTGCTGGAGTTTCCGGACAGGGCAATTCACCCCTCCACTTT.

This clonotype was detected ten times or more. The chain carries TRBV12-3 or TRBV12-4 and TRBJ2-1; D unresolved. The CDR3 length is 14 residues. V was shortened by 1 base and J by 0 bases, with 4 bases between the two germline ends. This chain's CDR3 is CASSLEYSYNEQFF. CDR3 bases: TGTGCCAGCAGTTTAGAGTACTCCTACAATGAGCAGTTCTTC.

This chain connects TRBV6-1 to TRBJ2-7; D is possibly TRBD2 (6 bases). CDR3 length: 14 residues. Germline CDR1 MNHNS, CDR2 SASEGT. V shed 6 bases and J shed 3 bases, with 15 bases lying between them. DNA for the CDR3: TGTGCCAGCAGCCCGGTAGAGGGAGGCTACGAGCAGTACTTC. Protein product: CASSPVEGGYEQYF.

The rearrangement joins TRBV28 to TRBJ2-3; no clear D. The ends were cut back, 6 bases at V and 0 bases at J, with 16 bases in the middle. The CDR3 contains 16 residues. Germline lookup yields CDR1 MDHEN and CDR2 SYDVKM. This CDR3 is CASSFPASESTDTQYF. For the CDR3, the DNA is TGTGCCAGCAGCTTTCCGGCCAGCGAAAGCACAGATACGCAGTATTTT.